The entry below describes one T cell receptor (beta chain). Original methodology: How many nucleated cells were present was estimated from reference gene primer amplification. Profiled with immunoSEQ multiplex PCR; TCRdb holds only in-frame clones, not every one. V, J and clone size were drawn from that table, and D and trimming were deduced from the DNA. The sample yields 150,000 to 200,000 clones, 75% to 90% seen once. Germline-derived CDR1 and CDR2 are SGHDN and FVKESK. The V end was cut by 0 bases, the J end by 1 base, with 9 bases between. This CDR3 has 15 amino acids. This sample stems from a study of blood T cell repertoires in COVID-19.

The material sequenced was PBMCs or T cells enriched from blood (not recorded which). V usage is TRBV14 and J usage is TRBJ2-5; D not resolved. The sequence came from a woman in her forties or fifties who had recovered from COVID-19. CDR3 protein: CASSQDVWAQETQYF. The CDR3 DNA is TGTGCCAGCAGCCAAGATGTGTGGGCCCAAGAGACCCAGTACTTC.